Below, 30 T cell receptor beta chains from the same sample are listed, as sequenced in a study of regulatory T cells in long-lasting Graves disease. iRepertoire HTBI primers and Arm-PCR of CDR3 regions built TCR beta libraries. Each CDR3 protein gets one entry after TCRdb re-called the multiplex PCR reads with MiXCR. The data show 530,000 or so distinct CDR3 sequences, more than 15% seen once. Time point meaning: newly diagnosed GD, antithyroid drugs for less than 3 months. Making the TCR library involved RNA that had been extracted from PBMCs. The same sample was also used in a study of T cells in Graves' hyperthyroidism and ophthalmopathy.

Source: peripheral blood mononuclear cells (PBMCs), taken at new diagnosis, from a patient treated with antithyroid drugs. These receptors came from a man aged 18 to 29 with Graves disease.

The chain joins TRBV10-3 to TRBJ2-1; 12 bases agree with TRBD2. From germline, CDR1 is ENHRY and CDR2 SYGVKD. The V and J ends lost 4 bases and 5 bases, in that order; junction bases with no gene match: 3. CDR3 length equals 15 residues. The chain's CDR3 is CAISGRTSGNNEQFF. The DNA for the CDR3 is TGTGCCATCAGTGGAAGGACTAGCGGGAACAATGAGCAGTTCTTC.

The V call is TRBV7-9, the J call TRBJ2-2; no clear D gene. V was cut by 5 bases and J by 8 bases, with 9 bases left in between. This CDR3 comprises 12 residues. Germline CDR1 SEHNR, CDR2 FQNEAQ (reference sequence). CDR3 sequence: CASSHVWGELFF. DNA for the CDR3: TGTGCCAGCAGCCACGTTTGGGGGGAGCTGTTTTTT. The variable domain in full, completed from reference TRBV7-9 and TRBJ2-2, reads DTGVSQNPRHKITKRGQNVTFRCDPISEHNRLYWYRQTLGQGPEFLTYFQNEAQLEKSRLLSDRFSAERPKGSFSTLEIQRTEQGDSAMYLCASSHVWGELFFGEGSRLTVL.

This clonotype was seen only a few times. The chain links TRBV24-1 to TRBJ2-2; TRBD1 might be the D (5 bases). Germline V gene data show CDR1 as KGHDR and CDR2 as SFDVKD. Deletions cut 9 bases from V and 6 bases from J, with 10 bases between. This CDR3 spans 12 amino acids. The CDR3 loop reads CATGRGAGELFF. Here the CDR3 DNA reads TGTGCCACCGGTAGGGGTGCCGGGGAGCTGTTTTTT.

The chain recombines TRBV12-3 or TRBV12-4 with TRBJ1-1; 12 bases match TRBD1. The V gene end was trimmed by 7 bases and the J gene end by 5 bases; junction bases not matched to a gene: 5. CDR3 length equals 14 residues. The CDR3 DNA sequence: TGTGCCAGCATCCCGGGACAGGGGGCTACTGAAGCTTTCTTT. It yields the protein CASIPGQGATEAFF.

This clonotype was seen a few times. The chain links TRBV7-9 to TRBJ1-3; D might be TRBD1 (5 bases). This CDR3 contains 14 residues. Germline lookup yields CDR1 SEHNR and CDR2 FQNEAQ (reference sequence). Between the trimmed V and J ends, which lost 5 bases and 1 base, there was a span of 9 bases. CDR3 bases: TGTGCCAGCAGCGCAGGGTTTTCTGGAAACACCATATATTTT. Its protein is CASSAGFSGNTIYF.

This sequence joins TRBV20-1 and TRBJ2-1; 12 nucleotides align to TRBD2. CDR1 DFQATT and CDR2 SNEGSKA come from the germline V gene (reference sequence). The CDR3 sequence is 15 residues long. V was pared by 5 bases and J by 4 bases, with 6 bases of the junction left unmatched. The CDR3 region is CSAPGLAGLYNEQFF. CDR3 DNA sequence: TGCAGTGCTCCTGGACTAGCGGGGCTGTACAATGAGCAGTTCTTC.

This clonotype was seen many times. The V and J genes are TRBV5-1 and TRBJ2-7, with a tentative D call TRBD2 (6 bases). CDR1 SGHRS and CDR2 YFSETQ come from the germline V gene. The CDR3 is 14 amino acids. V was clipped by 4 bases and J by 5 bases, with 16 bases between them. In DNA form, the CDR3 reads TGCGCCAGCAGCAGAACTAGCAACGGCGACGAGCAGTACTTC. This encodes CASSRTSNGDEQYF.

The chain employs TRBV4-1 and TRBJ2-5; 8 bases fit TRBD1. CDR1 is MGHRA, CDR2 YSYEKL, per germline. The CDR3 sequence is 14 residues long. With V trimmed by 1 base and J by 4 bases, 2 bases remained unmatched. The CDR3 loop is CASSQGQGAETQYF. As DNA, the CDR3 is TGCGCCAGCAGCCAAGGCCAGGGGGCAGAGACCCAGTACTTC.

The V and J genes are TRBV20-1 and TRBJ2-5; possibly TRBD1 for D (6 bases). CDR3 length: 13 residues. Germline-derived CDR1 and CDR2 are DFQATT and SNEGSKA (reference sequence). Deletions cut 3 bases from V and 2 bases from J, with 10 bases between. The CDR3 DNA follows: TGCAGTGCTAGCCGCAGGGGACAAGAGACCCAGTACTTC. Amino acids: CSASRRGQETQYF.

In its sample, this clonotype was seen many times. The CDR3 DNA reads TGCGCCAGCAGTTCAGGGACAACGGTTGATACGCAGTATTTT. Encoded protein: CASSSGTTVDTQYF. The chain carries TRBV10-1 and TRBJ2-3, with D maybe TRBD1 (6 bases). This CDR3 region has 14 residues. The V and J ends lost 5 bases and 6 bases respectively, with 15 bases between them. Per germline, CDR1 WNHNN and CDR2 SYGVQD (reference sequence).

This clonotype was seen repeatedly, ten times or more. This chain uses TRBV7-9 with TRBJ2-7; D gene unclear. Trimming removed 4 bases from V and 5 bases from J, with 9 bases in between. Germline CDR1 and CDR2: SEHNR and FQNEAQ (reference sequence). The CDR3 sequence is 12 residues long. The CDR3 DNA reads as TGTGCCAGCAGCTCCGTGCCCAACGAGCAGTACTTC. This sequence encodes CASSSVPNEQYF.

The rearrangement uses TRBV5-4 and TRBJ1-2; D is uncertain. CDR1 and CDR2 (germline): SGHNT, YYREEE (reference sequence). This CDR3 spans 13 amino acids. V lost 9 bases and J lost 2, with 14 bases in between. The CDR3 DNA sequence: TGTGCCACCGGGGAGGCGGTGAACTATGGCTACACCTTC. Translating it yields CATGEAVNYGYTF.

The table lists this clonotype with a few counts. The chain employs TRBV29-1 and TRBJ1-1; 7 bases map to TRBD1. The V segment lost 1 base and the J segment 3 bases; nucleotides outside the gene matches: 5. In germline, CDR1 is SQVTM, CDR2 ANQGSEA. CDR3 length equals 14 residues. The CDR3: CSVEALGGYTEAFF. As DNA, the CDR3 is TGCAGCGTTGAAGCCCTAGGGGGCTACACTGAAGCTTTCTTT.

The chain recombines TRBV4-1 with TRBJ1-1, with TRBD1 matching 8 bases. The CDR3 runs 15 residues. J lost 9 bases, V lost 4 bases, and 13 bases had no gene match. Germline assignment: CDR1 MGHRA and CDR2 YSYEKL. In DNA form, the CDR3 reads TGCGCCAGCAGCCCCGAGAGCGGACAGGGAAGGAAAGCTTTCTTT. Its protein product is CASSPESGQGRKAFF.

As for this clonotype: A much larger clone differs by one base, so this may be a read error. The genes are TRBV20-1 and TRBJ1-1, with 8 bases fitting TRBD1. The CDR3 has 16 residues. From germline, CDR1 is DFQATT and CDR2 SNEGSKA (reference sequence). The CDR3 loop is CSAGEDRVSMNTEALF. The CDR3 region has the DNA TGCAGTGCTGGGGAGGACAGGGTCTCCATGAACACTGAAGCTCTCTTT.

The V and J genes are TRBV19 and TRBJ1-1, with TRBD1 matching 8 bases. The CDR3 covers 17 residues. The germline V gene encodes CDR1 LNHDA and CDR2 SQIVND (reference sequence). V lost 3 bases, J lost 2 bases, and 11 bases stayed unmatched. This CDR3 reads CASSISSGGITNTEAFF. CDR3 sequence (DNA): TGTGCCAGTAGTATTTCTTCAGGGGGCATTACCAACACTGAAGCTTTCTTT.

This clonotype occurred many times. This chain uses TRBV12-3 or TRBV12-4 with TRBJ2-7; D is uncertain. This CDR3 spans 13 amino acids. Trimming pared 4 bases from V and 2 bases from J, leaving 9 bases between. As DNA, the CDR3 is TGTGCCAGCAGTTCGGCCAGTACCTACGAGCAGTACTTC. This encodes CASSSASTYEQYF.

A remark on this clonotype: A read error likely explains this, since a far larger clone differs by one base. The gene calls are TRBV11-2 and TRBJ2-1; 7 bases are a match to TRBD1. Looked up from germline, CDR1 is SGHAT and CDR2 is FQNNGV. V lost 0 bases and J lost 10; bases outside the gene matches: 9. The CDR3 extends over 15 amino acids. The CDR3 here is CASSLEWDSSYEQFF. Written as DNA, the CDR3 is TGTGCCAGCAGCTTAGAATGGGACAGTTCCTACGAGCAGTTCTTC.

About this clonotype itself: A read error may be the cause here, since a much bigger clone is one base away. Here the CDR3 reads CSAGGGQGMVGYEQFF. DNA for the CDR3: TGCAGTGCTGGGGGGGGACAGGGGATGGTCGGATACGAGCAGTTCTTC. The J gene is TRBJ2-4, the V gene TRBV20-1, with 10 bases identical to TRBD1. The end of the DNA fits TRBJ2-1 better, so the J call may be wrong. The germline V gene encodes CDR1 DFQATT and CDR2 SNEGSKA (reference sequence). This CDR3 region has 16 residues.

In its sample, this clonotype was seen a few times. The V call is TRBV15, the J call TRBJ1-5; D uncertain. Germline loops: CDR1 LNHNV, CDR2 YYDKDF (reference sequence). Trimming shortened V by 3 bases and J by 4 bases, and 13 bases separated the two germline ends. This CDR3 contains 15 residues. The CDR3 region is CATSSWSVNNQPQHF. The CDR3 DNA is TGTGCCACCAGCAGTTGGAGTGTAAATAATCAGCCCCAGCATTTT.

This clonotype came up many times. The rearrangement joins TRBV20-1 to TRBJ2-7; TRBD1 agrees at 8 bases. The germline V gene has CDR1 DFQATT and CDR2 SNEGSKA (reference sequence). The CDR3 totals 12 residues. Trimming removed 4 bases from V and 4 bases from J; junction bases left unmatched: 3. The CDR3 loop is CSATGTGYEQYF. CDR3 bases: TGCAGTGCTACCGGGACAGGATACGAGCAGTACTTC.

The CDR3 DNA reads as TGTGCCAGCTCATCGGGGTGGGAGCAGTACTTC. It translates to CASSSGWEQYF. The genes are TRBV18 and TRBJ2-7; a weak D match, TRBD2 (5 bases). The CDR3 covers 11 residues. Germline-derived CDR1 and CDR2 are KGHSH and LQKENI. Trimming stripped 5 bases from V and 7 bases from J, with 9 bases between.

Ten or more counts support this clonotype. The chain is built from TRBV5-1 and TRBJ2-1; no clear D. There are 15 residues in the CDR3. Trimming removed 0 bases from V and 0 bases from J, with 7 bases in between. Germline CDR1 and CDR2: SGHRS and YFSETQ. The CDR3 loop is CASSLEQISYNEQFF. For the CDR3, the DNA is TGCGCCAGCAGCTTGGAACAGATCTCCTACAATGAGCAGTTCTTC.

The V and J genes are TRBV19 and TRBJ1-5; D is unclear. The CDR3 runs to 15 residues. V was clipped by 3 bases and J by 1 base, with 10 bases between them. Germline V gene data show CDR1 as LNHDA and CDR2 as SQIVND (reference sequence). CDR3 bases: TGTGCCAGTAGTATTTCGAGACACAGCAATCAGCCCCAGCATTTT. As protein: CASSISRHSNQPQHF.

This clonotype has ten or more counts. The genes are TRBV20-1 and TRBJ2-7; 11 bases agree with TRBD2. After removal of 5 bases from V and 5 bases from J, the junction contained 14 bases not matched to a gene. The CDR3 has 16 residues. Looked up from germline, CDR1 is DFQATT and CDR2 is SNEGSKA (reference sequence). CDR3 coding DNA: TGCAGTGCTCCCCGACTAGCGGGAAGGTCTACCGACGAGCAGTACTTC. Translating it yields CSAPRLAGRSTDEQYF.

The sample holds a few counts of this clonotype. The J gene is TRBJ1-4, the V gene TRBV7-9; maybe TRBD1 (5 bases). The length of the CDR3 is 12 residues. The ends were cut back, 2 bases at V and 12 bases at J, with 10 bases in the middle. In germline, CDR1 is SEHNR, CDR2 FQNEAQ (reference sequence). For the CDR3, the DNA is TGTGCCAGCAGCTTACAGGACACGGAACTGTTTTTT. This encodes CASSLQDTELFF.

Only a few counts were recorded for this clonotype. The chain recombines TRBV18 with TRBJ2-1; unclear D gene. The CDR3 contains 15 residues. V gave up 4 bases and J gave up 1 base, with 11 bases separating them. The germline gives CDR1 KGHSH, CDR2 LQKENI. The CDR3 loop reads CASSHVSGSYNEQFF. The CDR3 DNA reads TGTGCCAGCTCACATGTCAGTGGGTCCTACAATGAGCAGTTCTTC.

This clonotype showed up many times. The chain uses TRBV12-3 or TRBV12-4 and TRBJ2-7; the match to TRBD1 covers 9 bases. This CDR3 has 12 amino acids. V was pared by 7 bases and J by 7 bases, with 5 bases of the junction left unmatched. This CDR3 is CASTGTGSEQYF. The CDR3 DNA sequence: TGTGCCAGCACCGGGACAGGGTCTGAGCAGTACTTC.

As concerns this clonotype: A much larger clonotype is one base distant, so this may be a read error. The chain employs TRBV10-3 and TRBJ2-3; 7 bases align to TRBD2. The CDR3 extends over 15 amino acids. Per germline, CDR1 ENHRY and CDR2 SYGVKD. CDR3 sequence reads: CVISDTGRSTDTQYF. The CDR3 DNA reads as TGTGTCATCAGTGATACCGGGAGGTCGACAGATACGCAGTATTTT.

This clonotype occurred a few times. V usage is TRBV30 and J usage is TRBJ1-5; D is unclear. The germline V and J ends were trimmed by 0 bases and 2 bases, with 11 bases remaining between them. CDR1 GTSNPN and CDR2 SVGIG come from the germline V gene (reference sequence). This CDR3 is 15 amino acids long. CDR3 sequence (DNA): TGTGCCTGGAGTGTACAAGGATTTGGCAATCAGCCCCAGCATTTT. The encoded protein is CAWSVQGFGNQPQHF. Filled out from reference TRBV30 and TRBJ1-5, the complete variable domain reads SQTIHQWPATLVQPVGSPLSLECTVEGTSNPNLYWYRQAAGRGLQLLFYSVGIGQISSEVPQNLSASRPQDRQFILSSKKLLLSDSGFYLCAWSVQGFGNQPQHFGDGTRLSIL.